This TCR beta chain was captured by sequencing in a study of blood T cell repertoires in COVID-19. The CDR3 length is 13 residues. CDR1 SGHAT and CDR2 FQNNGV come from the germline V gene. Method: immunoSEQ multiplex PCR; TCRdb's copy keeps in-frame clones and lacks some. The table includes about 260,000 clones, 88% detected once. Concerning this clone: The junction departs from the called germline gene at one end, perhaps through a read error.

This clonotype was obtained from a human donor in a cohort sampled during active COVID-19. Input material: peripheral blood. The chain links TRBV11-2 to TRBJ1-2, with 9 bases fitting TRBD1. CDR3 sequence reads: CASNLQGAYGYTF. The CDR3 DNA reads as TGTGCCAGCAACTTACAGGGGGCCTATGGCTACACCTTC.